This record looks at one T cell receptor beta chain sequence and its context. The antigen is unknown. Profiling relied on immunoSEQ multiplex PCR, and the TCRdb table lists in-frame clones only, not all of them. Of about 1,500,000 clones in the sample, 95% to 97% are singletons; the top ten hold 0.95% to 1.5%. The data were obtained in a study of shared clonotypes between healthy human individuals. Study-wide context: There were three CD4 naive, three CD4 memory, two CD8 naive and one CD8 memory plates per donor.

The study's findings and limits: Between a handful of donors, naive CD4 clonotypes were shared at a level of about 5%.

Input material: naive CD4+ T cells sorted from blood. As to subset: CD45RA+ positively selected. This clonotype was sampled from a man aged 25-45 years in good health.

The CDR3 sequence: CASSRNAGTSAYNEQFF. Written as DNA, the CDR3 is TGCGCCAGCAGCCGAAACGCCGGGACTAGCGCCTACAATGAGCAGTTCTTC. This rearrangement joins TRBV4-3 to TRBJ2-1; TRBD2 matches at 10 bases. CDR3 length: 17 amino acids. Trimming cost V 4 bases and J 2 bases; bases outside gene matches: 8. CDR1 is LGHNA and CDR2 is YSLEER in the germline V gene.